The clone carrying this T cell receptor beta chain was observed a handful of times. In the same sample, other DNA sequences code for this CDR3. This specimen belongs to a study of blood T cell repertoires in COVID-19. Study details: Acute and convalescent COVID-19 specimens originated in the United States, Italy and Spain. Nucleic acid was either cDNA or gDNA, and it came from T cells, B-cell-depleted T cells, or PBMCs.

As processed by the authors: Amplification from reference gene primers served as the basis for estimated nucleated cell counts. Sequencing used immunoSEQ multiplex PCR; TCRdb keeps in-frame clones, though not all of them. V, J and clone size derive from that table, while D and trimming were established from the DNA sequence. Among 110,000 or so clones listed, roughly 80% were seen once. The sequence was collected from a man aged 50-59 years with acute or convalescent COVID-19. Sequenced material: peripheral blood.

The CDR3 reads CASSPDRDYGYTF. The CDR3 coding sequence is TGCGCCAGCAGCCCAGACCGGGACTATGGCTACACCTTC. This chain connects TRBV5-1 to TRBJ1-2; D gene ambiguous. V lost 4 bases and J 3 bases, leaving 10 bases between the germline ends. This CDR3 has 13 residues. Per the germline V gene, CDR1 is SGHRS and CDR2 is YFSETQ.